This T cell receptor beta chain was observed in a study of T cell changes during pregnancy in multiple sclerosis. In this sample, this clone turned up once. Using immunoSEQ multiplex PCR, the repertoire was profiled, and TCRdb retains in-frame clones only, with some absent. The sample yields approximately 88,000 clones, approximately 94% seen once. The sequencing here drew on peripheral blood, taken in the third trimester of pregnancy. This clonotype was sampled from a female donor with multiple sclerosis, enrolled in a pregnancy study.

DNA of the CDR3: TGTGCCATCAGAGCTGCAACTAATGAAAAACTGTTTTTT. Amino acids: CAIRAATNEKLFF. The J gene is TRBJ1-4, the V gene TRBV10-3; unclear D gene. There are 13 residues in the CDR3. CDR1 and CDR2 (germline): ENHRY, SYGVKD. Trimming left V 6 bases short and J 0 bases short, with 5 bases between.